The 29 T cell receptor beta chains given below trace back to one sample, sequenced in a study of response to subunit inactivated influenza vaccine. One entry per CDR3 protein, called by TCRdb with MiXCR from the RT-PCR reads. The table includes under 550,000 distinct CDR3 sequences, under 9% detected once. The source was PBMCs from blood, collected less than 30 months after vaccination. Source of these receptors: a man aged 50-75 years who received an inactivated influenza vaccine.

This clonotype has a handful of counts. V and J are TRBV6-2 or TRBV6-3 and TRBJ2-5; D gene unclear. Trimming removed 3 bases at V and 5 bases at J, with 10 bases between. The CDR3 loop spans 13 amino acids. The germline CDR1 and CDR2 sequences are MNHEY and SVGEGT. This CDR3 reads CASSYRPRETQYF. In DNA form, the CDR3 reads TGTGCCAGCAGTTATCGGCCCCGGGAGACCCAGTACTTC.

The chain couples TRBV6-2 or TRBV6-3 to TRBJ2-7; a weak D match, TRBD1 (7 bases). CDR1 is MNHEY, CDR2 SVGEGT, per germline. CDR3 length equals 14 residues. Trimming cost V 6 bases and J 6 bases, with 18 bases left between them. As DNA, the CDR3 is TGTGCCAGCAGAAGGATCAGGGGGGCTATCGAGCAGTACTTC. Translation: CASRRIRGAIEQYF.

The chain is built from TRBV5-1 and TRBJ2-7; tentatively, D is TRBD1 (5 bases). This CDR3 is built from 13 residues. Trimming removed 4 bases from V and 3 bases from J, with 11 bases in between. Germline CDR1 and CDR2: SGHRS and YFSETQ. The CDR3 loop is CASSRTPIYEQYF. The CDR3 nucleotides read TGCGCCAGCAGCCGGACACCGATCTACGAGCAGTACTTC.

The chain is built from TRBV6-4 and TRBJ2-2; D is ambiguous. The CDR3 loop spans 15 amino acids. The germline V gene has CDR1 MRHNA and CDR2 SNTAGT. V was trimmed by 6 bases and J by 7 bases, leaving 18 bases between them. The CDR3 nucleotides are TGTGCCAGCAGGCCGGACGGCGCGTTCGGCGGGGAGCTGTTTTTT. It is translated as CASRPDGAFGGELFF.

This clonotype was detected ten times or more. The V call is TRBV6-6, the J call TRBJ1-3; D is ambiguous. Trimming removed 8 bases at V and 2 bases at J, with 10 bases between. Germline values: CDR1 MNHNY, CDR2 SVGAGI (reference sequence). CDR3 length: 13 amino acids. CDR3: CASGGQPGNTIYF. In nucleotides, the CDR3 is TGTGCCAGCGGAGGCCAGCCTGGAAACACCATATATTTT.

This clonotype showed up just a few times. V usage is TRBV7-2 and J usage is TRBJ2-2; D not resolved. This CDR3 region has 13 residues. V lost 5 bases and J 5 bases, leaving 9 bases between the germline ends. The germline CDR1 and CDR2 sequences are SGHTA and FQGNSA. The CDR3 reads CASSVTETGELFF. The CDR3, as DNA: TGTGCCAGCAGCGTGACTGAAACCGGGGAGCTGTTTTTT.

This clonotype was counted between two and nine times. The chain combines TRBV18 with TRBJ2-2; the D is unclear. V was shortened by 6 bases and J by 4 bases, with 18 bases between the two germline ends. Germline lookup yields CDR1 KGHSH and CDR2 LQKENI. The CDR3 consists of 16 residues. As DNA, the CDR3 is TGTGCCAGCTCCTCCCGCACCTGGGATGGCACCGGGGAGCTGTTTTTT. Translation: CASSSRTWDGTGELFF.

This clonotype was counted between two and nine times. A read error is possible here, since a much larger clone lies one base away. The rearrangement joins TRBV7-2 to TRBJ2-1; 8 bases are shared with TRBD1. J gave up 2 bases and V 1 base, and 1 base lay outside the gene matches. This CDR3 spans 15 amino acids. CDR1 and CDR2 (germline): SGHTA, FQGNSA. CDR3 nucleotides: TGTGCCAGCAGCTTAGACAGGGGGACCTACAATGAGCAGTTCTTC. The encoded protein is CASSLDRGTYNEQFF.

The chain carries TRBV7-9 and TRBJ2-4; the match to TRBD1 covers 9 bases. Unmatched junction bases numbered 13, after V lost 6 bases and J lost 16 bases. The V gene's germline CDR1 is SEHNR and CDR2 FQNEAQ (reference sequence). The CDR3 has 13 amino acids. The CDR3 DNA reads as TGTGCCAGCAGGACCCTCACCGGACAGGGGACATACTTC. This translates into CASRTLTGQGTYF.

This clonotype was seen only a few times. This chain joins TRBV5-5 and TRBJ1-6; maybe TRBD1 (6 bases). Trimming stripped 4 bases from V and 5 bases from J, with 13 bases between. CDR1 and CDR2 from the germline V gene are SGHKS and YYEKEE (reference sequence). The CDR3 runs to 15 residues. CDR3 sequence: CASSAAGTNNSPLHF. CDR3 bases: TGTGCCAGCAGCGCGGCCGGGACAAATAATTCACCCCTCCACTTT. The variable domain in full, completed from reference TRBV5-5 and TRBJ1-6, reads DAGVTQSPTHLIKTRGQQVTLRCSPISGHKSVSWYQQVLGQGPQFIFQYYEKEERGRGNFPDRFSARQFPNYSSELNVNALLLGDSALYLCASSAAGTNNSPLHFGNGTRLTVT.

The chain couples TRBV14 to TRBJ1-6; D is undetermined. V gave up 3 bases and J gave up 0 bases, with 9 bases separating them. The CDR3 loop spans 16 amino acids. Germline V gives CDR1 SGHDN, CDR2 FVKESK. The CDR3 DNA follows: TGTGCCAGCAGCCAGGGTATCGGCTCCTATAATTCACCCCTCCACTTT. Translating it yields CASSQGIGSYNSPLHF.

The chain joins TRBV7-8 to TRBJ2-1; D may match TRBD1 or TRBD2 (5 bases each). Trimming cost V 4 bases and J 10 bases, with 17 bases left between them. In germline, CDR1 is SGHVS, CDR2 FQNEAQ. This CDR3 comprises 14 residues. This chain's CDR3 is CASSWGTADGEQFF. CDR3 nucleotides: TGTGCCAGCAGCTGGGGGACCGCGGACGGGGAGCAGTTCTTC.

In its sample, this clonotype was seen a few times. The rearrangement links TRBV4-1 to TRBJ2-5, with 8 bases identical to TRBD2. V lost 1 base, J lost 7 bases, and 11 bases stayed unmatched. The CDR3 loop spans 16 amino acids. Germline-derived CDR1 and CDR2 are MGHRA and YSYEKL. CDR3 in amino acids: CASSQGLTGGVRTQYF. Written as DNA, the CDR3 is TGCGCCAGCAGCCAAGGCTTAACGGGGGGGGTAAGGACCCAGTACTTC.

This clonotype was seen a handful of times. V is TRBV7-2 and J is TRBJ2-3; 11 bases align to TRBD2. The CDR3 is 13 residues long. V was pared by 4 bases and J by 8 bases, with 2 bases of the junction left unmatched. CDR1 SGHTA and CDR2 FQGNSA come from the germline V gene. Here the CDR3 reads CASSSTSGTTQYF. CDR3 nucleotides: TGTGCCAGCAGCTCGACTAGCGGGACTACGCAGTATTTT.

This clonotype was seen ten or more times. The J gene is TRBJ2-5, the V gene TRBV7-2; D may correspond to TRBD1 or TRBD2 (5 bases each). CDR3 length: 15 amino acids. Germline V CDR1 and CDR2: SGHTA, FQGNSA. Trimming shortened V by 5 bases and J by 7 bases, and 20 bases separated the two germline ends. CDR3 sequence: CASSPTGLIGGTQYF. As DNA, the CDR3 is TGTGCCAGCAGCCCTACCGGCTTAATTGGGGGGACCCAGTACTTC.

The DNA of the CDR3 is TGTGCCACCAGCAGAGATTGGGGGGCCCACGAGCAGTACTTC. Translating it yields CATSRDWGAHEQYF. This chain links TRBV15 with TRBJ2-7; tentatively, D is TRBD1 or TRBD2 (6 bases each). Deletions cut 0 bases from V and 5 bases from J, with 11 bases between. Germline loops: CDR1 LNHNV, CDR2 YYDKDF (reference sequence). The CDR3 consists of 14 residues.

In its sample, this clonotype was seen a few times. This chain uses TRBV12-3 or TRBV12-4 with TRBJ1-4, with TRBD1 as a possible D gene (5 bases). Trimming took off 2 bases at V and 4 bases at J, with 17 bases between the two ends. There are 17 residues in the CDR3. CDR3 sequence (DNA): TGTGCCAGCAGTTTAAGGGCAGGGATTTTCGTTAATGAAAAACTGTTTTTT. It yields the protein CASSLRAGIFVNEKLFF.

This clonotype was found many times. The V call is TRBV20-1, the J call TRBJ2-5; 7 bases match TRBD1. Germline V gives CDR1 DFQATT, CDR2 SNEGSKA (reference sequence). This CDR3 spans 15 amino acids. The J segment lost 2 bases and the V segment lost 6 bases, leaving 12 bases of the junction unmatched. CDR3 DNA sequence: TGCAGTGCCCCAACCTGGGGACAGATGCAAGAGACCCAGTACTTC. Its protein is CSAPTWGQMQETQYF.

This clonotype was observed at least ten times. This rearrangement joins TRBV20-1 to TRBJ2-1, with D tentatively TRBD1 (6 bases). V was clipped by 5 bases and J by 10 bases, with 24 bases between them. The CDR3 is 15 residues long. Germline values: CDR1 DFQATT, CDR2 SNEGSKA (reference sequence). The chain's CDR3 is CSAPNYDQGRKEQFF. In nucleotides, the CDR3 is TGCAGTGCTCCTAACTACGATCAGGGGCGAAAGGAGCAGTTCTTC.

This clonotype was counted at least ten times. The chain joins TRBV29-1 to TRBJ2-7, with D maybe TRBD1 (6 bases). Germline V gene sequence: CDR1 SQVTM, CDR2 ANQGSEA. V was cut by 5 bases and J by 1 base, with 12 bases left in between. The CDR3 loop spans 13 amino acids. This CDR3 is CSVSGHYSYEQYF. The CDR3 DNA sequence: TGCAGCGTTTCGGGACACTATTCCTACGAGCAGTACTTC.

This clonotype was counted between two and nine times. In nucleotides, the CDR3 is TGCGCCAGCAGCTTCACCGGCTCGGGATACGAGCAGTACTTC. It specifies CASSFTGSGYEQYF. This sequence joins TRBV5-1 and TRBJ2-7, with a possible D match to TRBD2 (5 bases). Germline V CDR1 and CDR2: SGHRS, YFSETQ. The V end lost 2 bases, the J end lost 4 bases, and 13 bases lay between the germline ends. CDR3 size: 14 residues.

This clonotype was picked up a small number of times. V usage is TRBV4-3 and J usage is TRBJ2-1; 9 bases map to TRBD2. The CDR3 is 15 amino acids. The germline CDR1 and CDR2 sequences are LGHNA and YSLEER. The junction had 3 bases not matched to a gene; V was cut back by 3 bases and J by 3 bases. As DNA, the CDR3 is TGCGCCAGCAGCCAGCGGACTAGCGACTACAATGAGCAGTTCTTC. This gives the protein CASSQRTSDYNEQFF.

This chain links TRBV7-8 with TRBJ2-3, with D unresolved. The germline V and J ends were trimmed by 1 base and 2 bases, with 10 bases remaining between them. Germline V gene data show CDR1 as SGHVS and CDR2 as FQNEAQ. The CDR3 loop spans 15 amino acids. CDR3 sequence (DNA): TGTGCCAGCAGCTTAGTTGCCTTGGCCACAGATACGCAGTATTTT. Translation gives CASSLVALATDTQYF. The full variable domain, completed using reference TRBV7-8 and TRBJ2-3, is GAGVSQSPRYKVAKRGQDVALRCDPISGHVSLFWYQQALGQGPEFLTYFQNEAQLDKSGLPSDRFFAERPEGSVSTLKIQRTQQEDSAVYLCASSLVALATDTQYFGPGTRLTVL.

This clonotype showed up many times. The chain has TRBV5-1 and TRBJ1-2; D possibly corresponds to TRBD1 (6 bases). The CDR3 totals 16 residues. Per germline, CDR1 SGHRS and CDR2 YFSETQ. Trimming removed 0 bases from V and 3 bases from J, with 15 bases in between. Here the CDR3 DNA reads TGCGCCAGCAGCTTGGCCTTGGCAGGGGACTACTATGGCTACACCTTC. It codes for CASSLALAGDYYGYTF.

The rearrangement uses TRBV7-6 and TRBJ2-5; D is ambiguous. CDR3 length: 15 amino acids. Between the trimmed V and J ends, which lost 2 bases and 5 bases, there was a span of 15 bases. In germline, CDR1 is SGHVS, CDR2 FNYEAQ. The CDR3 here is CASSLFLGREETQYF. The CDR3 DNA follows: TGTGCCAGCAGCTTATTTTTGGGCCGCGAGGAGACCCAGTACTTC.

This clonotype occurred many times. The chain carries TRBV7-9 and TRBJ2-1; 7 bases match TRBD2. The J segment lost 6 bases and the V segment lost 3 bases, leaving 2 bases of the junction unmatched. Per germline, CDR1 SEHNR and CDR2 FQNEAQ (reference sequence). The CDR3 is made up of 13 amino acids. CDR3 amino acids: CASSFPGGNEQFF. The CDR3 DNA follows: TGTGCCAGCAGCTTTCCGGGGGGCAATGAGCAGTTCTTC.

This clonotype occurred a few times. The CDR3 reads CASTDTHNEQFF. The CDR3 nucleotides read TGTGCCAGCACGGACACACACAATGAGCAGTTCTTC. The chain is built from TRBV7-2 and TRBJ2-1; possible D gene TRBD1, 5 bases. CDR1 is SGHTA and CDR2 is FQGNSA in the germline V gene. The CDR3 runs to 12 residues. The ends were cut back, 7 bases at V and 5 bases at J, with 9 bases in the middle.

This clonotype was recorded a few times. The rearrangement joins TRBV28 to TRBJ2-3; D is uncertain. The CDR3 has 13 amino acids. Germline CDR1 and CDR2: MDHEN and SYDVKM. V was shortened by 7 bases and J by 2 bases, with 10 bases between the two germline ends. CDR3 coding DNA: TGTGCCAGCACTCTCGGCCCCACAGATACGCAGTATTTT. Its protein product is CASTLGPTDTQYF.

The sample holds many counts of this clonotype. This chain joins TRBV29-1 and TRBJ1-5; D not resolved. The CDR3 totals 14 residues. The germline V and J ends were trimmed by 4 bases and 4 bases, with 14 bases remaining between them. Germline assignment: CDR1 SQVTM and CDR2 ANQGSEA. The CDR3 is CSVVETDPNQPQHF. The CDR3 region has the DNA TGCAGCGTTGTAGAAACCGACCCAAATCAGCCCCAGCATTTT. Variable domain in full (rest from reference TRBV29-1 and TRBJ1-5): SAVISQKPSRDICQRGTSLTIQCQVDSQVTMMFWYRQQPGQSLTLIATANQGSEATYESGFVIDKFPISRPNLTFSTLTVSNMSPEDSSIYLCSVVETDPNQPQHFGDGTRLSIL.